The present T cell receptor beta chain was sequenced within a study of post-analysis software for immune sequencing data. Looking at the study overall: Relapsing-remitting, secondary progressive and progressive-relapsing multiple sclerosis courses were included. General study results and limits: By F measure, strong co-clustering occurred among samples prepared in the same batch.

Concerning this clonotype: Antigen: not known.

The TCR beta cDNA libraries contained unique molecular identifiers. Approximately 500,000 cDNA molecules were obtained per 1 to 10 million input T cells. TCRdb reprocessed the PCR reads with MiXCR, giving one entry per CDR3 protein. The table lists under 900,000 distinct CDR3 sequences, approximately 53% of them singletons. The TCR sequence derives from a girl between 5 and 17 years old with multiple sclerosis. The sequenced material came from blood.

The CDR3 loop reads CATSAQGGTGYAHEQFF. As DNA, the CDR3 is TGTGCCACCAGTGCCCAAGGGGGGACAGGGTATGCGCATGAGCAGTTCTTC. The chain recombines TRBV24-1 with TRBJ2-1; TRBD1 matches at 9 bases. This CDR3 spans 17 amino acids. Germline CDR1 is KGHDR and CDR2 is SFDVKD. V was pared by 5 bases and J by 8 bases, with 15 bases of the junction left unmatched.